One sample yielded the 26 T cell receptor beta chains listed below, sequenced in a study of CD4+ T cells in melanoma. The repertoire was sequenced with immunoSEQ multiplex PCR; TCRdb's copy has only in-frame clones and lacks some. The profile shows under 5,500 clones, under 65% of them singletons. The sample consisted of cells from a culture (not recorded whether cultured in vitro). Receptors originate from a human donor with melanoma.

The chain carries TRBV7-8 and TRBJ2-7; D is unclear. The germline V and J ends were trimmed by 0 bases and 2 bases, with 5 bases remaining between them. From germline, CDR1 is SGHVS and CDR2 FQNEAQ. The CDR3 consists of 13 residues. The CDR3, as DNA: TGTGCCAGCAGCTTAGCGGCCGCCTACGAGCAGTACTTC. Translation: CASSLAAAYEQYF.

The CDR3 nucleotides are TGTGCCAGTTCCTTGACAGGGGACGAGCAGTACTTC. Amino acid sequence: CASSLTGDEQYF. The chain is built from TRBV19 and TRBJ2-7, with TRBD1 matching over 8 bases. Germline V gene lookup returns CDR1 LNHDA and CDR2 SQIVND (reference sequence). The CDR3 has 12 amino acids. J was trimmed by 5 bases and V by 8 bases; bases with no gene match: 5.

The chain couples TRBV9 to TRBJ2-1; possibly TRBD2 for D (6 bases). The CDR3 has 13 residues. Trimming pared 0 bases from V and 10 bases from J, leaving 11 bases between. Germline CDR1 is SGDLS and CDR2 is YYNGEE. In nucleotides, the CDR3 is TGTGCCAGCAGCGTAGCTTATCGGGGGGAGCAGTTCTTC. This encodes CASSVAYRGEQFF.

A few counts support this clone. The chain links TRBV6-5 to TRBJ2-7; possible D gene TRBD2, 5 bases. This CDR3 has 12 residues. V was shortened by 8 bases and J by 1 base, with 9 bases between the two germline ends. Germline V gene sequence: CDR1 MNHEY, CDR2 SVGAGI. CDR3 region: CASQGLSYEQYF. The CDR3 nucleotides read TGTGCCAGCCAAGGACTTTCCTACGAGCAGTACTTC.

This clone was observed a handful of times. The V and J genes are TRBV5-4 and TRBJ1-1; TRBD1 matches 11 bases. The CDR3 has 18 amino acids. V lost 4 bases and J lost 1; bases outside the gene matches: 12. Germline V gene lookup returns CDR1 SGHNT and CDR2 YYREEE (reference sequence). The CDR3 sequence is CASSIGQGAHYGNTEAFF. CDR3 coding DNA: TGTGCCAGCAGCATCGGACAGGGGGCCCACTATGGGAACACTGAAGCTTTCTTT.

This chain uses TRBV9 with TRBJ1-1; D is possibly TRBD1 (5 bases). Trimming took 3 bases from V and 8 from J, leaving 17 bases between them. CDR1 is SGDLS, CDR2 YYNGEE, per germline. There are 14 residues in the CDR3. The DNA of the CDR3 is TGTGCCAGCAGCGCGGGGTGGGGACGGCGCGAAGCTTTCTTT. Residues: CASSAGWGRREAFF.

V and J are TRBV4-1 and TRBJ1-1; 8 bases are shared with TRBD1. From germline, CDR1 is MGHRA and CDR2 YSYEKL. V lost 4 bases and J lost 5; bases outside the gene matches: 0. The CDR3 runs to 12 residues. The CDR3 DNA reads TGCGCCAGCAGCCGACAGGGGACTGAAGCTTTCTTT. Protein product: CASSRQGTEAFF.

The chain combines TRBV14 with TRBJ1-1; 12 bases are a match to TRBD1. This CDR3 region has 16 residues. V shed 5 bases, J shed 4 bases, and the junction held 8 bases outside the gene matches. Germline V gene lookup returns CDR1 SGHDN and CDR2 FVKESK. CDR3 nucleotides: TGTGCCAGCAGCGCCCGGGACAGGGGGCTTGGCACTGAAGCTTTCTTT. Its translation: CASSARDRGLGTEAFF.

Notes on this clone: Germline and junction disagree at one end, which may indicate a read error. The sample contains more than one DNA sequence encoding this CDR3. V gene TRBV11-2 combines with J gene TRBJ1-2; D ambiguous. Germline CDR1 SGHAT, CDR2 FQNNGV. CDR3 length equals 14 residues. In DNA form, the CDR3 reads TGTGCCAGCAGCTTAGAGGGATATGACTATGGTTACACCTTC. As protein: CASSLEGYDYGYTF.

V usage is TRBV27 and J usage is TRBJ2-1; 7 bases map to TRBD1. V was pared by 3 bases and J by 7 bases, with 3 bases of the junction left unmatched. Per the germline V gene, CDR1 is MNHEY and CDR2 is SMNVEV (reference sequence). The CDR3 covers 13 residues. The CDR3 reads CASSFFRGNEQFF. In DNA, the CDR3 is TGTGCCAGCAGTTTTTTCAGGGGGAATGAGCAGTTCTTC.

The chain couples TRBV7-9 to TRBJ2-7; D remains unclear. This CDR3 is 14 amino acids long. Germline CDR1 and CDR2: SEHNR and FQNEAQ (reference sequence). With 5 bases removed from V and 3 bases from J, the gap between germline ends came to 14 bases. This CDR3 reads CASSPPFRNYEQYF. DNA of the CDR3: TGTGCCAGCAGCCCCCCATTTCGAAACTACGAGCAGTACTTC.

V is TRBV9 and J is TRBJ2-3; no reliable D call. This CDR3 region has 16 residues. Trimming removed 4 bases at V and 4 bases at J, with 19 bases between. The germline V gene encodes CDR1 SGDLS and CDR2 YYNGEE. CDR3 sequence reads: CASSPPDPSSADTQYF. In DNA, the CDR3 is TGTGCCAGCAGCCCGCCCGATCCGAGCAGTGCAGATACGCAGTATTTT. Full variable domain (missing parts from reference TRBV9 and TRBJ2-3): DSGVTQTPKHLITATGQRVTLRCSPRSGDLSVYWYQQSLDQGLQFLIQYYNGEERAKGNILERFSAQQFPDLHSELNLSSLELGDSALYFCASSPPDPSSADTQYFGPGTRLTVL.

This rearrangement joins TRBV3-1 (or the pseudogene TRBV3-2) to TRBJ2-3; tentative D call: TRBD1 (6 bases). The V end lost 4 bases, the J end lost 0 bases, and 11 bases lay between the germline ends. This CDR3 region has 15 residues. Germline CDR1 is LGHDT and CDR2 is YNNKEL (reference sequence). Here the CDR3 DNA reads TGTGCCAGCAGCCTCCGGGACATTAGCACAGATACGCAGTATTTT. This translates into CASSLRDISTDTQYF.

J is TRBJ2-7 and V is TRBV18, with 8 nucleotides matching TRBD1. Germline V gives CDR1 KGHSH, CDR2 LQKENI. The CDR3 runs to 14 residues. V shed 5 bases and J 6 bases; nucleotides not matched to a gene: 9. The chain's CDR3 is CASSSGTGGSEQYF. The CDR3 DNA reads TGTGCCAGCTCATCAGGGACAGGAGGAAGCGAGCAGTACTTC.

The J gene is TRBJ1-1, the V gene TRBV7-9; 10 bases fit TRBD1. The CDR3 has 15 amino acids. V trimming: 4 bases; J trimming: 4 bases; junction bases outside the gene matches: 6. The germline CDR1 and CDR2 sequences are SEHNR and FQNEAQ (reference sequence). CDR3 DNA sequence: TGTGCCAGCAGCTACCTATGGACAGGGGGCACTGAAGCTTTCTTT. Its protein product is CASSYLWTGGTEAFF.

The table lists this clone with a few counts. The gene calls are TRBV7-6 and TRBJ2-7; TRBD2 might be the D (6 bases). This CDR3 has 19 amino acids. V lost 1 base, J lost 3 bases, and 25 bases lay in between. Germline CDR1 and CDR2: SGHVS and FNYEAQ. CDR3 sequence: CASSLDKVGGGFSGYEQYF. For the CDR3, the DNA is TGTGCCAGCAGCTTAGACAAAGTGGGGGGAGGTTTCTCGGGCTACGAGCAGTACTTC.

V usage is TRBV28 and J usage is TRBJ1-4; TRBD1 aligns across 7 bases. V shed 2 bases, J shed 11 bases, and the junction held 2 bases outside the gene matches. The germline CDR1 and CDR2 sequences are MDHEN and SYDVKM. The CDR3 sequence is 12 residues long. The CDR3 loop reads CASSLVGQKLFF. CDR3 DNA sequence: TGTGCCAGCAGTTTAGTGGGACAGAAACTGTTTTTT.

This clone was counted only a few times. This sequence joins TRBV4-1 and TRBJ1-2; 10 nucleotides line up with TRBD1. The ends lost 10 bases at V and 2 bases at J; junction bases unmatched: 7. There are 14 residues in the CDR3. The germline CDR1 and CDR2 sequences are MGHRA and YSYEKL. As DNA, the CDR3 is TGCGCCACTCGCGGACAGGGGGGGAACTATGGCTACACCTTC. It yields the protein CATRGQGGNYGYTF.

This clone was recorded only once. This chain links TRBV11-2 with TRBJ2-1; D may be TRBD2 (7 bases). This CDR3 is built from 12 residues. Trimming left V 3 bases short and J 11 bases short, with 11 bases between. The V gene's germline CDR1 is SGHAT and CDR2 FQNNGV. CDR3 sequence reads: CASSLGGGQQFF. In nucleotides, the CDR3 is TGTGCCAGCAGCTTGGGCGGGGGCCAGCAGTTCTTC.

J is TRBJ1-2 and V is TRBV3-1 (or the pseudogene TRBV3-2); 7 bases are a match to TRBD1. The CDR3 is 15 residues long. V gave up 1 base and J gave up 8 bases; unmatched junction bases: 10. Looked up from germline, CDR1 is LGHDT and CDR2 is YNNKEL (reference sequence). The CDR3 sequence: CASSQGPGGTRGYTF. CDR3 in DNA: TGTGCCAGCAGCCAAGGACCAGGGGGGACTCGGGGCTACACCTTC.

CDR3 DNA: TGTGCCAGCAGTTCCCTCGGGAAGCGGGGGCTCAACGAGCAGTACTTC. It encodes CASSSLGKRGLNEQYF. This chain uses TRBV6-2 or TRBV6-3 with TRBJ2-7, with TRBD2 matching 8 bases. Trimming cost V 4 bases and J 5 bases; bases outside gene matches: 13. The V gene's germline CDR1 is MNHEY and CDR2 SVGEGT. The CDR3 totals 16 residues.

The rearrangement links TRBV28 to TRBJ2-5; D call uncertain. Germline V gives CDR1 MDHEN, CDR2 SYDVKM. Trimming stripped 1 base from V and 3 bases from J, with 9 bases between. The CDR3 contains 14 residues. The DNA for the CDR3 is TGTGCCAGCAGTTTATTAGGTCTAAAAGAGACCCAGTACTTC. Translation gives CASSLLGLKETQYF.

The chain combines TRBV6-2 or TRBV6-3 with TRBJ2-3; 8 bases map to TRBD2. Trimming cost V 2 bases and J 4 bases; bases outside gene matches: 2. The CDR3 has 14 residues. CDR1 and CDR2 from the germline V gene are MNHEY and SVGEGT. CDR3 sequence (DNA): TGTGCCAGCAGTTACATCGGGGGGGCAGATACGCAGTATTTT. It codes for CASSYIGGADTQYF.

The chain has TRBV3-1 (or the pseudogene TRBV3-2) and TRBJ2-2, with TRBD2 matching over 11 bases. Germline V CDR1 and CDR2: LGHDT, YNNKEL (reference sequence). The CDR3 is 17 residues long. Trimming removed 1 base from V and 2 bases from J; junction bases left unmatched: 3. In nucleotides, the CDR3 is TGTGCCAGCAGCCAAGCAGGACTAGCGGGCAACACCGGGGAGCTGTTTTTT. Translated, it gives CASSQAGLAGNTGELFF.

The V gene is TRBV28, the J gene TRBJ1-4; D is uncertain. Trimming took 3 bases from V and 8 from J, leaving 10 bases between them. Germline lookup yields CDR1 MDHEN and CDR2 SYDVKM. The CDR3 spans 13 residues. CDR3 DNA: TGTGCCAGCAGTTTTCCCAGCGAGGAAAAACTGTTTTTT. Translation gives CASSFPSEEKLFF.

The rearrangement links TRBV5-5 to TRBJ2-5; 10 bases are a match to TRBD2. CDR1 is SGHKS and CDR2 is YYEKEE in the germline V gene (reference sequence). The V segment lost 2 bases and the J segment 2 bases; nucleotides outside the gene matches: 6. There are 16 residues in the CDR3. CDR3 sequence reads: CASSFFVAGGQETQYF. The CDR3 coding sequence is TGTGCCAGCAGCTTCTTCGTAGCGGGGGGACAAGAGACCCAGTACTTC.